The clone carrying this T cell receptor beta chain was seen only once. This sample was included in a study of cytomegalovirus exposure and HLA in healthy donors. Vbeta (60) and Jbeta (13) primers were used in the PCR. Sequencing used immunoSEQ multiplex PCR; TCRdb keeps in-frame clones, though not all of them. The sample consists of 150,000 to 200,000 clones, 75% to 90% of them appearing once. The clonotype originates from a man aged 45-60 years in good health and CMV-seropositive. The sequenced sample consisted of PBMCs.

CDR3 nucleotides: TGTGCCACCAGCAGAGGGGGTGGTCAGGGTTACTATGGCTACACCTTC. This gives the protein CATSRGGGQGYYGYTF. The V call is TRBV15, the J call TRBJ1-2, with TRBD1 as a possible D gene (5 bases). The ends were cut back, 1 base at V and 3 bases at J, with 15 bases in the middle. The CDR3 is made up of 16 amino acids. CDR1 and CDR2 (germline): LNHNV, YYDKDF (reference sequence).